This is a list of T cell receptor beta chains from one sample in a study of identical twins. TCRdb used MiXCR to reprocess the 5' RACE reads, holding one entry per CDR3 protein. The table lists hundreds of thousands of distinct CDR3 sequences, around 20% of them singletons. This sample was shared with a second study, whose subject was yellow fever vaccine responses in identical twins.

Source material: CD4+ T cells sorted from blood. Receptor source: a woman between 18 and 29 years old in good health. Both conserved end residues are part of each CDR3. Each record gives: J gene, clone size, V gene, D gene, CDR3 protein, CDR3 DNA. The D gene is left open where the match is weak. Some rows have no size entry. The others give once, few or many, or a class for an expanded clone.

>TRBJ1-1|many|TRBV12-3/TRBV12-4|NA
CASSLRNTEAFF
TGTGCCAGCAGTTTGCGGAACACTGAAGCTTTCTTT
>TRBJ2-2|few|TRBV15|TRBD1
CATSGPGGGGTGELFF
TGTGCCACCAGCGGACCAGGGGGCGGAGGGACCGGGGAGCTGTTTTTT
>TRBJ2-5|many|TRBV7-9|NA
CASSLWGSTTETQYF
TGTGCCAGCAGCTTATGGGGCTCAACTACAGAGACCCAGTACTTC
>TRBJ2-7|few|TRBV24-1|NA
CATSDNYREQYF
TGTGCCACCAGTGACAACTACCGCGAGCAGTACTTC
>TRBJ1-1|many|TRBV7-9|NA
CASSLEVNTEAFF
TGTGCCAGCAGCTTAGAAGTGAACACTGAAGCTTTCTTT
>TRBJ2-1|NA|TRBV24-1|TRBD1
CATSDPGTAAYNEQFF
TGTGCCACCAGTGACCCCGGGACAGCGGCCTACAATGAGCAGTTCTTC
>TRBJ1-4|few|TRBV28|TRBD1
CASRFAGTVNEKLFF
TGTGCCAGCCGTTTCGCTGGGACAGTTAATGAAAAACTGTTTTTT
>TRBJ2-1|many|TRBV10-2|TRBD2
CASSPLAGDINEQFF
TGCGCCAGCAGTCCACTAGCGGGAGACATCAATGAGCAGTTCTTC
>TRBJ2-2|NA|TRBV9|TRBD1
CATNRGNTGELFF
TGTGCCACCAACAGGGGGAACACCGGGGAGCTGTTTTTT
>TRBJ2-5|NA|TRBV18|NA
CASSPPYREETQYF
TGTGCCAGCTCACCACCTTACAGGGAGGAGACCCAGTACTTC
>TRBJ2-6|NA|TRBV12-3/TRBV12-4|NA
CASKDPWANVLTF
TGTGCCAGCAAGGACCCCTGGGCCAACGTCCTGACTTTC
>TRBJ2-5|few|TRBV10-3|TRBD1
CASKRGQGDQETQYF
TGTGCCAGCAAAAGGGGACAGGGAGACCAAGAGACCCAGTACTTC
>TRBJ2-2|few|TRBV5-1|TRBD2
CASIPGLAGQTGELFF
TGCGCCAGCATCCCCGGACTAGCGGGACAGACCGGGGAGCTGTTTTTT
>TRBJ2-7|many|TRBV9|NA
CASSVEPHREQYF
TGTGCCAGCAGCGTAGAACCCCACCGCGAGCAGTACTTC
>TRBJ2-7|few|TRBV27|NA
CASRKLRDVGEQYF
TGTGCCAGCAGGAAGCTCCGGGACGTCGGCGAGCAGTACTTC
>TRBJ2-3|few|TRBV2|TRBD2
CASSELAGATDTQYF
TGTGCCAGCAGTGAGCTAGCGGGGGCCACAGATACGCAGTATTTT
>TRBJ2-3|NA|TRBV10-3|NA
CAIGRDLPPRDTQYF
TGTGCCATCGGTAGAGATTTGCCCCCCAGGGATACGCAGTATTTT
>TRBJ2-7|few|TRBV29-1|NA
CSVATDTSYEQYF
TGCAGCGTCGCTACGGATACTTCCTACGAGCAGTACTTC
>TRBJ2-1|few|TRBV5-6|TRBD1
CASSLVGGLSSYNEQFF
TGTGCCAGCAGCTTGGTAGGGGGCCTTAGCTCCTACAATGAGCAGTTCTTC
>TRBJ2-5|NA|TRBV19|NA
CASRKDSPQETQYF
TGTGCCAGTAGAAAGGACAGCCCCCAAGAGACCCAGTACTTC
>TRBJ1-3|NA|TRBV14|NA
CASSQDHGNTIYF
TGTGCCAGCAGCCAAGATCACGGAAACACCATATATTTT
>TRBJ2-7|few|TRBV5-1|NA
CASSEGQPYEQYF
TGCGCCAGCAGCGAAGGGCAACCCTACGAGCAGTACTTC
>TRBJ2-1|few|TRBV2|TRBD2
CASSEEGGSYNEQFF
TGTGCCAGCAGTGAAGAGGGAGGGTCCTACAATGAGCAGTTCTTC
>TRBJ2-1|NA|TRBV3-1|TRBD2
CASSQFWGTSGRTEQFF
TGTGCCAGCAGCCAATTTTGGGGGACTAGCGGGAGGACTGAGCAGTTCTTC
>TRBJ1-2|NA|TRBV5-1|NA
CASRTTGQDYGYTF
TGCGCCAGCAGGACCACAGGGCAGGACTATGGCTACACCTTC
>TRBJ2-1|few|TRBV5-1|NA
CASSLEAASSYNEQFF
TGCGCCAGCAGCTTGGAAGCGGCCAGCTCCTACAATGAGCAGTTCTTC
>TRBJ2-1|NA|TRBV20-1|NA
CSVIQRTYNEQFF
TGCAGTGTAATCCAGCGGACCTACAATGAGCAGTTCTTC
>TRBJ1-1|NA|TRBV3-1|TRBD1
CASSQEATGAAFF
TGTGCCAGCAGCCAAGAGGCAACAGGGGCGGCTTTCTTT
>TRBJ2-5|NA|TRBV14|NA
CASSQIGSGVQETQYF
TGTGCCAGCAGCCAAATAGGTTCAGGGGTCCAAGAGACCCAGTACTTC
>TRBJ2-4|NA|TRBV7-9|TRBD1
CASSLGQGISKNIQYF
TGTGCCAGCAGCTTAGGACAGGGGATTTCCAAAAACATTCAGTACTTC
>TRBJ1-1|few|TRBV27|NA
CASILSGVANTEAFF
TGTGCCAGCATCCTGAGCGGGGTTGCGAACACTGAAGCTTTCTTT
>TRBJ2-5|NA|TRBV10-3|NA
CAISESTGETQYF
TGTGCCATCAGTGAGTCCACAGGGGAGACCCAGTACTTC
>TRBJ2-3|NA|TRBV24-1|TRBD1
CATSDPTTGVDTQYF
TGTGCCACCAGTGATCCCACGACAGGGGTAGATACGCAGTATTTT
>TRBJ2-2|NA|TRBV20-1|TRBD2
CSARSGGNTGELFF
TGCAGTGCTAGAAGCGGGGGTAACACCGGGGAGCTGTTTTTT
>TRBJ2-5|few|TRBV5-6|TRBD1
CASSTVGTAQETQYF
TGTGCCAGCAGCACGGTCGGGACAGCTCAAGAGACCCAGTACTTC
>TRBJ2-7|NA|TRBV5-1|NA
CASSLGGSEQYF
TGCGCCAGCAGCTTGGGGGGTTCCGAGCAGTACTTC
>TRBJ2-2|NA|TRBV20-1|TRBD2
CSARGPAGGVGELFF
TGCAGTGCTAGAGGTCCAGCGGGGGGTGTCGGGGAGCTGTTTTTT
>TRBJ2-1|NA|TRBV11-2|NA
CASSFGAGRGVQSSYNEQFF
TGTGCCAGCAGCTTTGGGGCGGGGAGGGGGGTCCAGAGCTCCTACAATGAGCAGTTCTTC
>TRBJ1-2|NA|TRBV7-9|NA
CASSHNVQGSNYGYTF
TGTGCCAGCAGCCATAACGTCCAGGGTTCTAACTATGGCTACACCTTC
>TRBJ2-1|NA|TRBV4-1|NA
CASSRGLTAPEQFF
TGCGCCAGCAGCCGGGGACTGACAGCTCCTGAGCAGTTCTTC
>TRBJ1-1|many|TRBV24-1|NA
CATSDSRSMNTEAFF
TGTGCCACCAGTGATTCCAGGAGCATGAACACTGAAGCTTTCTTT
>TRBJ2-3|NA|TRBV20-1|TRBD2
CSATRAGEAQYF
TGCAGTGCTACAAGAGCGGGAGAGGCGCAGTATTTT